Sequencing of this T cell receptor (beta chain) was carried out in a study of cytomegalovirus exposure and HLA in healthy donors. Study context: The use of the same platform for the 95 to 150 validation repertoires and the approximately 670 first-cohort repertoires was reported by a later analysis.

Study-level points and caveats: A list of roughly 160 TCR beta chains associated with cytomegalovirus was given.

Remarks on this clone: Its antigen is unidentified.

TCRdb's copy holds only in-frame clones and misses some; the assay was immunoSEQ multiplex PCR. This table has some 170,000 clones, about 90% appearing once. Trimming took 1 base from V and 2 from J, leaving 9 bases between them. Germline CDR1 and CDR2: SGHVS and FQNEAQ. The CDR3 length is 15 residues. The clonotype originates from a woman between 25 and 40 years old in good health and CMV-seronegative. This chain links TRBV7-8 with TRBJ2-1, with a tentative D call TRBD1 (5 bases). The sample consisted of PBMCs. CDR3 DNA sequence: TGTGCCAGCAGCTTAGGGGGCGGTACCTACAATGAGCAGTTCTTC. This sequence encodes CASSLGGGTYNEQFF.